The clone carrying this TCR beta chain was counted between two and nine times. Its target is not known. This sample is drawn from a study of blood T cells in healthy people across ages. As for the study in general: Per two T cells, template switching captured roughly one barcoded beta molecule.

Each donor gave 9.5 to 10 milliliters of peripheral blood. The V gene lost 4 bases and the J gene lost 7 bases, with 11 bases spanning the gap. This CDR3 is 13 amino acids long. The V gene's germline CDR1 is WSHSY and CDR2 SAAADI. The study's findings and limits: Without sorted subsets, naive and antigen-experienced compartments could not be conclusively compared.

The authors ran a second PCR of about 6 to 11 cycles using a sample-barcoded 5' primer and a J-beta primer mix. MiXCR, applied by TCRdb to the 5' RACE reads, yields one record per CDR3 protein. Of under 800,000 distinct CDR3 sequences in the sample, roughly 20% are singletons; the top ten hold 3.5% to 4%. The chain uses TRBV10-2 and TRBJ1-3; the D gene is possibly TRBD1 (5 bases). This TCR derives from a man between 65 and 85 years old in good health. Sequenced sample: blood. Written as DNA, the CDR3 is TGCGCCAGCAGTGGAAGGAAGGGGAACACCATATATTTT. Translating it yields CASSGRKGNTIYF.